The clone carrying this T cell receptor beta chain was observed a few times. Its antigen is as yet unknown. V was clipped by 2 bases and J by 6 bases, with 10 bases between them. Per the germline V gene, CDR1 is SGHAT and CDR2 is FQNNGV. The CDR3 is 13 residues long. The data stem from a study of T-cell reconstitution after alpha-beta-depleted transplantation in children. Findings and limits, study-wide: Counts and diversity of T cells one year after transplant came mostly from newly produced T cells.

Construction of the TCRbeta library involved unique molecular identifiers. TCRdb processed the PCR reads anew with MiXCR; each CDR3 protein has one entry. This sample has fewer than 400,000 distinct CDR3 sequences, with about a quarter found just once. This TCR was sampled from a male patient younger than 18 who had a stem cell transplant for acute lymphoblastic leukemia, so the T cells may come from the graft donor. The sample here was PBMCs, mostly from graft donor cells, taken 180 days after TCRalphabeta/CD19-depleted stem cell transplant. This rearrangement joins TRBV11-2 to TRBJ1-2; D is possibly TRBD1 (5 bases). The CDR3: CASSLTAGNGYTF. In nucleotides, the CDR3 is TGTGCCAGCAGCTTAACGGCAGGGAATGGCTACACCTTC.